Presented here are 19 T cell receptor beta chains from one specimen sequenced in a study of blood T cell repertoires in COVID-19. Libraries were prepared by immunoSEQ multiplex PCR; TCRdb keeps only in-frame clonotypes and omits some of them. This sample has under 300,000 clones, with about four fifths found just once. What was sequenced was peripheral blood. All receptors come from a woman between 40 and 55 years old who had recovered from COVID-19.

This CDR3 reads CATSVAGQETQYF. The DNA for the CDR3 is TGTGCCACCAGTGTGGCAGGCCAAGAGACCCAGTACTTC. The chain joins TRBV24-1 to TRBJ2-5, with no clear D. The CDR3 covers 13 residues. The V gene's germline CDR1 is KGHDR and CDR2 SFDVKD. V lost 5 bases to trimming and J lost 1 base, with 7 bases between them.

The chain uses TRBV6-5 and TRBJ1-4; D is possibly TRBD1 (6 bases). The V gene's germline CDR1 is MNHEY and CDR2 SVGAGI. The CDR3 runs 15 residues. The V end was cut by 8 bases, the J end by 3 bases, with 16 bases between. The CDR3: CASSAGQPANEKLFF. The CDR3 coding sequence is TGTGCCAGCTCCGCCGGACAGCCTGCTAATGAAAAACTGTTTTTT.

The chain uses TRBV5-1 and TRBJ2-5; 9 bases are shared with TRBD2. The junction had 10 bases not matched to a gene; V was cut back by 3 bases and J by 4 bases. The CDR3 consists of 16 residues. Germline CDR1 reads SGHRS; CDR2 reads YFSETQ. The CDR3 DNA sequence: TGCGCCAGCAGCTACTCTGGCGGGGGGGCCGGAGAGACCCAGTACTTC. It codes for CASSYSGGGAGETQYF.

This clone was detected only once. The chain joins TRBV7-3 to TRBJ2-1, with 14 positions matching TRBD2. The CDR3 sequence is 15 residues long. V shed 3 bases, J shed 7 bases, and the junction held 2 bases outside the gene matches. Germline values: CDR1 SGHTA, CDR2 FQGTGA. CDR3 sequence (DNA): TGTGCCAGCAGCTTGGGACTAGCGGGGGTGAATGAGCAGTTCTTC. This sequence encodes CASSLGLAGVNEQFF.

The chain recombines TRBV7-9 with TRBJ1-6; no reliable D call. The germline V gene has CDR1 SEHNR and CDR2 FQNEAQ (reference sequence). With 1 base removed from V and 10 bases from J, the gap between germline ends came to 11 bases. The CDR3 sequence is 14 residues long. CDR3 residues: CASSLEVSSSPLHF. The CDR3 DNA reads as TGTGCCAGCAGCTTAGAAGTTAGTAGCTCACCCCTCCACTTT.

The chain has TRBV5-5 and TRBJ1-5; D not resolved. The CDR3 runs to 15 residues. The ends were cut back, 3 bases at V and 6 bases at J, with 16 bases in the middle. The germline CDR1 and CDR2 sequences are SGHKS and YYEKEE (reference sequence). The chain's CDR3 is CASSWRSGEGQPQHF. The CDR3 DNA sequence: TGTGCCAGCAGCTGGAGGTCCGGGGAGGGTCAGCCCCAGCATTTT.

V usage is TRBV7-2 and J usage is TRBJ1-2; D perhaps matches TRBD1 (6 bases). The germline V gene has CDR1 SGHTA and CDR2 FQGNSA. The length of the CDR3 is 14 residues. V lost 7 bases and J 2 bases, leaving 14 bases between the germline ends. DNA of the CDR3: TGTGCCAGCAATCCCCTTACAGGGAACTATGGCTACACCTTC. Protein sequence: CASNPLTGNYGYTF.

This clone appeared a few times. The V gene is TRBV4-2, the J gene TRBJ2-7; D might be TRBD2 (7 bases). Trimming pared 0 bases from V and 1 base from J, leaving 16 bases between. Germline-derived CDR1 and CDR2 are LGHNA and YNFKEQ. The CDR3 covers 17 residues. The chain's CDR3 is CASSQEWLGGASYEQYF. The CDR3 DNA sequence: TGTGCCAGCAGCCAAGAATGGTTGGGGGGGGCTTCCTACGAGCAGTACTTC.

This chain links TRBV28 with TRBJ2-7; 8 nucleotides align to TRBD2. This CDR3 is 13 amino acids long. Germline trimming cut 6 bases from V and 12 bases from J; bases unmatched to any gene: 13. CDR1 and CDR2 from the germline V gene are MDHEN and SYDVKM. The CDR3 DNA is TGTGCCAGCAGCAAAACCGGGAGGGATATCCCGTACTTC. Residues: CASSKTGRDIPYF.

This chain joins TRBV2 and TRBJ2-2; 11 bases agree with TRBD1. The CDR3 runs to 15 residues. CDR1 is SNHLY and CDR2 is FYNNEI in the germline V gene. J gave up 6 bases and V 6 bases, and 6 bases lay outside the gene matches. This chain's CDR3 is CASSLGQGAAGELFF. The CDR3 DNA reads TGTGCCAGCAGCCTCGGACAGGGGGCGGCCGGGGAGCTGTTTTTT.

This clone was recorded only once. The genes are TRBV3-1 (or the pseudogene TRBV3-2) and TRBJ1-1; 7 positions agree with TRBD1. CDR3 length: 17 amino acids. Germline V gene lookup returns CDR1 LGHDT and CDR2 YNNKEL (reference sequence). J was trimmed by 4 bases and V by 2 bases; bases with no gene match: 13. CDR3 residues: CASSQTTGVGYTTEAFF. In DNA, the CDR3 is TGTGCCAGCAGCCAAACTACAGGGGTAGGTTATACCACTGAAGCTTTCTTT.

In its sample, this clone was seen once. This chain joins TRBV7-6 and TRBJ2-3, with TRBD2 matching 10 bases. V lost 1 base, J lost 4 bases, and 2 bases stayed unmatched. The CDR3 spans 15 residues. Per the germline V gene, CDR1 is SGHVS and CDR2 is FNYEAQ. The CDR3 region has the DNA TGTGCCAGCAGCTTAGGACTAGCGGGCGCAGATACGCAGTATTTT. This translates into CASSLGLAGADTQYF.

The J gene is TRBJ2-7, the V gene TRBV15; D may be TRBD1 (5 bases). This CDR3 has 14 amino acids. Trimming took 3 bases from V and 2 from J, leaving 11 bases between them. CDR1 and CDR2 from the germline V gene are LNHNV and YYDKDF (reference sequence). The CDR3 protein is CATSSRVRPYEQYF. The CDR3 bases are TGTGCCACCAGCAGCAGGGTGCGCCCCTACGAGCAGTACTTC.

The chain couples TRBV5-4 to TRBJ2-1, with TRBD1 matching 8 bases. Germline V CDR1 and CDR2: SGHNT, YYREEE (reference sequence). The ends lost 8 bases at V and 5 bases at J; junction bases unmatched: 12. CDR3 length: 15 amino acids. CDR3: CASSPRDRTNNEQFF. DNA of the CDR3: TGTGCCAGTAGTCCAAGGGACAGGACAAACAATGAGCAGTTCTTC.

The rearrangement joins TRBV6-5 to TRBJ1-2, with TRBD1 as a possible D gene (6 bases). CDR1 and CDR2 (germline): MNHEY, SVGAGI. With 5 bases removed from V and 8 bases from J, the gap between germline ends came to 21 bases. The CDR3 consists of 15 residues. In DNA form, the CDR3 reads TGTGCCAGCAGTACTACCCCGGACAGTCTAGGGGGCTACACCTTC. Protein sequence: CASSTTPDSLGGYTF.

The chain recombines TRBV20-1 with TRBJ1-2; D is perhaps TRBD1 (6 bases). Per germline, CDR1 DFQATT and CDR2 SNEGSKA (reference sequence). Trimming pared 4 bases from V and 3 bases from J, leaving 15 bases between. CDR3 size: 14 residues. The CDR3 DNA sequence: TGCAGTGCTATTGACAGGTGGTTTTACTATGGCTACACCTTC. Encoded protein: CSAIDRWFYYGYTF.

The chain has TRBV19 and TRBJ1-4, with 8 nucleotides matching TRBD1. The CDR3 has 15 residues. The V gene end was trimmed by 5 bases and the J gene end by 6 bases; junction bases not matched to a gene: 8. CDR1 LNHDA and CDR2 SQIVND come from the germline V gene (reference sequence). The chain's CDR3 is CASSSYRGSDEKLFF. DNA of the CDR3: TGTGCCAGTAGTTCCTACAGGGGGTCTGATGAAAAACTGTTTTTT.

This chain's CDR3 is CASKPWTGGAEQYF. The CDR3 bases are TGTGCCAGTAAGCCCTGGACAGGGGGCGCCGAGCAGTACTTC. This sequence joins TRBV19 and TRBJ2-7; TRBD1 matches 11 bases. The CDR3 covers 14 residues. The V and J ends lost 7 bases and 6 bases, in that order; junction bases with no gene match: 8. The germline V gene encodes CDR1 LNHDA and CDR2 SQIVND (reference sequence).

The chain carries TRBV11-2 and TRBJ2-2, with 7 bases that match TRBD1. This CDR3 contains 16 residues. Germline trimming cut 0 bases from V and 6 bases from J; bases unmatched to any gene: 7. CDR1 is SGHAT, CDR2 FQNNGV, per germline. The CDR3 nucleotides read TGTGCCAGCAGCTTAGATCACAGGGGCGGCCCCGGGGAGCTGTTTTTT. It encodes CASSLDHRGGPGELFF.